Following are 15 T cell receptor beta chains from one sample sequenced in a study of cytomegalovirus exposure and HLA in healthy donors. With 60 Vbeta and 13 Jbeta primers, the PCR was carried out. Assay used: immunoSEQ multiplex PCR; TCRdb lists only in-frame clones, some missing. The sample lists around 150,000 clones, more than 60% occurring once. Sequenced material: PBMCs. The receptors stem from a woman in her sixties in good health and CMV-seronegative.

The CDR3 DNA follows: TGTGCCAGCAGTCCGGGGGGGGCCAATCAGCCCCAGCATTTT. As protein: CASSPGGANQPQHF. The chain has TRBV6-1 and TRBJ1-5; tentative D call: TRBD1 (6 bases). CDR1 and CDR2 from the germline V gene are MNHNS and SASEGT. Trimming left V 5 bases short and J 3 bases short, with 11 bases between. CDR3 length equals 14 residues.

The rearrangement joins TRBV7-2 to TRBJ2-1; 9 nucleotides agree with TRBD2. Trimming removed 1 base from V and 12 bases from J; junction bases left unmatched: 1. The CDR3 loop spans 12 amino acids. CDR1 is SGHTA, CDR2 FQGNSA, per germline. The chain's CDR3 is CASSLVSGGQFF. The CDR3 DNA follows: TGTGCCAGCAGCTTAGTTAGCGGGGGGCAGTTCTTC.

This chain connects TRBV5-5 to TRBJ2-3; TRBD1 is a possible D gene (6 bases). Trimming stripped 2 bases from V and 5 bases from J, with 9 bases between. This CDR3 is built from 13 residues. Germline CDR1 is SGHKS and CDR2 is YYEKEE (reference sequence). The CDR3 nucleotides read TGTGCCAGCAGCTTACGGGACATAGATACGCAGTATTTT. It is translated as CASSLRDIDTQYF.

The V call is TRBV28, the J call TRBJ1-4; 8 bases agree with TRBD1. This CDR3 contains 14 residues. J lost 8 bases, V lost 6 bases, and 8 bases had no gene match. CDR1 is MDHEN and CDR2 is SYDVKM in the germline V gene. CDR3 sequence (DNA): TGTGCCAGCAGCCTTAGACAGGGGATCGAAAAACTGTTTTTT. Its translation: CASSLRQGIEKLFF. Variable domain in full (rest from reference TRBV28 and TRBJ1-4): DVKVTQSSRYLVKRTGEKVFLECVQDMDHENMFWYRQDPGLGLRLIYFSYDVKMKEKGDIPEGYSVSREKKERFSLILESASTNQTSMYLCASSLRQGIEKLFFGSGTQLSVL.

This chain connects TRBV29-1 to TRBJ1-2; D gene ambiguous. Germline CDR1 and CDR2: SQVTM and ANQGSEA. The germline V and J ends were trimmed by 7 bases and 5 bases, with 11 bases remaining between them. The CDR3 extends over 11 amino acids. The CDR3 protein is CSASLGYGYTF. DNA of the CDR3: TGCAGCGCCTCCCTCGGGTATGGCTACACCTTC.

The V and J genes are TRBV7-9 and TRBJ1-4; 10 bases agree with TRBD1. The germline CDR1 and CDR2 sequences are SEHNR and FQNEAQ (reference sequence). The CDR3 extends over 16 amino acids. J was trimmed by 8 bases and V by 2 bases; bases with no gene match: 8. The CDR3 DNA sequence: TGTGCCAGCAGCTTATTCGCCGGGACAGGGGACGAAAAACTGTTTTTT. Translation gives CASSLFAGTGDEKLFF.

The genes are TRBV25-1 and TRBJ2-1; perhaps TRBD1 as D (6 bases). Germline V gene sequence: CDR1 MGHDK, CDR2 SYGVNS. The CDR3 covers 13 residues. Trimming took off 5 bases at V and 6 bases at J, with 11 bases between the two ends. DNA of the CDR3: TGTGCCAGCAGTCCGACAGGTACCAATGAGCAGTTCTTC. Its translation: CASSPTGTNEQFF.

V gene TRBV7-9 combines with J gene TRBJ2-5; no clear D gene. Matching the DNA end better, TRBJ2-7 makes the J call doubtful. CDR3 length: 12 amino acids. Per the germline V gene, CDR1 is SEHNR and CDR2 is FQNEAQ (reference sequence). The CDR3 loop is CASTEDSYEQYF. For the CDR3, the DNA is TGTGCCAGCACCGAGGATAGCTACGAGCAGTACTTC.

This rearrangement joins TRBV7-3 to TRBJ2-2; TRBD2 matches at 14 bases. This CDR3 is built from 16 residues. J was trimmed by 6 bases and V by 5 bases; bases with no gene match: 5. Germline CDR1 and CDR2: SGHTA and FQGTGA. The chain's CDR3 is CASSTGTSGSPGELFF. Here the CDR3 DNA reads TGTGCCAGCAGCACCGGGACTAGCGGGAGTCCCGGGGAGCTGTTTTTT. The full variable domain, its missing parts supplied by reference TRBV7-3 and TRBJ2-2, is GAGVSQTPSNKVTEKGKYVELRCDPISGHTALYWYRQSLGQGPEFLIYFQGTGAADDSGLPNDRFFAVRPEGSVSTLKIQRTERGDSAVYLCASSTGTSGSPGELFFGEGSRLTVL.

The chain recombines TRBV19 with TRBJ2-3; D might be TRBD1 (5 bases). V lost 4 bases to trimming and J lost 1 base, with 12 bases between them. The CDR3 spans 15 residues. Per germline, CDR1 LNHDA and CDR2 SQIVND (reference sequence). The CDR3 is CASSRSGQRTDTQYF. The CDR3, as DNA: TGTGCCAGTAGTAGATCAGGACAACGCACAGATACGCAGTATTTT.

The gene calls are TRBV28 and TRBJ1-5; D remains unclear. Germline CDR1 MDHEN, CDR2 SYDVKM. This CDR3 contains 18 residues. Trimming left V 6 bases short and J 0 bases short, with 21 bases between. The CDR3 sequence is CASRMGSMGHLSNQPQHF. CDR3 DNA sequence: TGTGCCAGCAGAATGGGCAGCATGGGCCATCTTAGCAATCAGCCCCAGCATTTT.

The chain joins TRBV6-1 to TRBJ2-1, with 8 bases identical to TRBD2. Germline-derived CDR1 and CDR2 are MNHNS and SASEGT. Germline trimming cut 5 bases from V and 1 base from J; bases unmatched to any gene: 4. The CDR3 is 15 amino acids. The CDR3 spells CASSPSGSSYNEQFF. CDR3 bases: TGTGCCAGCAGTCCGAGCGGGAGTTCCTACAATGAGCAGTTCTTC.

V is TRBV7-2 and J is TRBJ2-2; 9 bases line up with TRBD2. J lost 7 bases, V lost 2 bases, and 5 bases had no gene match. Per germline, CDR1 SGHTA and CDR2 FQGNSA. This CDR3 contains 15 residues. The CDR3, as DNA: TGTGCCAGCAGCTTACTCGCGGGGGGGCACGGGGAGCTGTTTTTT. It specifies CASSLLAGGHGELFF.

The V gene is TRBV7-2, the J gene TRBJ2-5; the match to TRBD2 covers 9 bases. CDR1 SGHTA and CDR2 FQGNSA come from the germline V gene. V was pared by 1 base and J by 2 bases, with 2 bases of the junction left unmatched. The CDR3 extends over 15 amino acids. The CDR3 sequence: CASSLGLAAQETQYF. The CDR3 DNA follows: TGTGCCAGCAGCTTAGGACTAGCGGCGCAAGAGACCCAGTACTTC.

This rearrangement joins TRBV15 to TRBJ2-1, with D perhaps TRBD1 (6 bases). CDR3 length equals 15 residues. From germline, CDR1 is LNHNV and CDR2 YYDKDF (reference sequence). The V and J ends lost 1 base and 8 bases respectively, with 15 bases between them. CDR3 DNA: TGTGCCACCAGCAGAGGCCGGGACATTGGACATGAGCAGTTCTTC. It is translated as CATSRGRDIGHEQFF.